This T cell receptor beta chain was profiled in a study of beta chain features in type 1 diabetes. Across the whole study: Age, gender, cell numbers and subset yield matched between patients and controls. Study observations and caveats: The study found moderately but significantly shorter TCRB CDR3s in all four CD4+ subsets of Type 1 diabetes patients. Patients' naive, central memory and regulatory TCRB repertoires appeared more alike than those of healthy donors.

All of the isolated RNA was reverse transcribed, so expressed TCRB transcripts were sequenced. Method: immunoSEQ multiplex PCR; TCRdb's copy keeps in-frame clones and lacks some. The sample includes hundreds of thousands of clones, approximately 15% of them seen just once. Germline CDR1 SGHTA, CDR2 FQGNSA. Trimming at V came to 5 bases and at J to 6 bases, leaving 6 bases not matched to a gene. The CDR3 runs 14 residues. This clone was recorded a few times. No antigen is known for it. Sequenced: naive CD4+ T cells from blood. The sequence was obtained from a young man with type 1 diabetes. The chain employs TRBV7-2 and TRBJ2-3; 9 nucleotides line up with TRBD1. Here the CDR3 DNA reads TGTGCCAGCAGCGTGGGGACAGGGAGGGATACGCAGTATTTT. Translation gives CASSVGTGRDTQYF.